Included here is one T cell receptor beta chain sequence, with context. Which antigen it targets is not known. No base quality information exists; no much larger clone differs at one position. This entry belongs to a study of blood T cell repertoires in COVID-19 (dated by TCRdb to the early 2020s). Study-wide context: Collaborator samples came from the United States, Italy and Spain and covered acute and convalescent phases of COVID-19. Sample metadata almost always included a de-identified subject ID, COVID-19 status, age in years and sex. The repertoires were released in a freely available public database meant as a resource for research on the immune response to SARS-CoV-2. The dataset comprised deeply sampled blood TCRbeta repertoires from subjects exposed to, actively infected with, or recovered from COVID-19. Where HLA class I and class II types were available, the types were taken from metadata supplied by the sample provider, not from assay-based typing. The prospective study material was composed of cDNA or gDNA derived from T cells, B-cell-depleted T cells, or PBMCs. Samples came from the ongoing ImmuneRACE study (first 160 participants) plus 1,254 subjects from 6 global collaborators.

The junction carries 11 bases between V and J, which are trimmed by 0 bases and 2 bases respectively. Via the germline V gene (reference sequence), CDR1 is LNHNV and CDR2 YYDKDF. There are 15 amino acids in the CDR3, from cysteine to phenylalanine inclusive. This entry keeps only the CDR3 DNA: 45 bases, framed from base 1. The collaborating institutions used their own protocols to collect whole blood in K2EDTA tubes. Collaborator samples were shipped for TCRbeta analysis as frozen whole blood, isolated PBMCs, or DNA extracted from either sample type. Study-wide findings and limitations: How much clinical and demographic metadata was included differed by source and by participant, and the metadata was provided uncurated.

The immunoSEQ Assay, a bias-controlled multiplex PCR, was used to amplify TCRbeta CDR3 regions from genomic DNA. On the study's bioinformatics: The number of nucleated cells in each sample was estimated by amplification of reference gene primers within the assay. To quantify the absolute abundance of each unique TCRbeta CDR3 rearrangement, sequence reads were collapsed and filtered. For each sample, productive Simpson clonality was calculated by taking the square root of Simpson's diversity index across productive rearrangements. The clones in this table, taken by TCRdb from immuneACCESS, are in-frame only. Not every clone is retained; where verified, under half of the shortfall comes from an unresolved V gene, and the cause of the rest is unknown. That table supplies the V and J calls and clone size; D and trimming were determined from the DNA. This sample is represented by tens of thousands of clones; 70% to 90% of them were singletons. The top ten constitute roughly 15% of the sample.

The specimen sequenced was peripheral blood. The clonotype originates from a human donor in a cohort sampled during active COVID-19. This chain is built from TRBV15 and TRBJ2-7; possibly the D gene is TRBD2, per 5 matching bases. At the DNA level, the sequence is TGTGCCACCAGCAGAGATATGGCGGGCCCCTACGAGCAGTACTTC. Its coded protein is CATSRDMAGPYEQYF. The CDR3, completed at both ends by the reference TRBV15 and TRBJ2-7 genes, gives the full variable domain DAMVIQNPRYQVTQFGKPVTLSCSQTLNHNVMYWYQQKSSQAPKLLFHYYDKDFNNEADTPDNFQSRRPNTSFCFLDIRSPGLGDTAMYLCATSRDMAGPYEQYFGPGTRLTVT.